Listed here are 19 T cell receptor beta chains from one sample, sequenced in a study of blood T cell repertoires in COVID-19. TCRdb's table, derived via immunoSEQ multiplex PCR, lists solely in-frame clones and lacks some. The sample has under 450,000 clones, more than 70% seen once. Sample: peripheral blood. The receptor source for this set is a woman aged 50 to 60 with COVID-19, enrolled during active disease.

The chain combines TRBV30 with TRBJ1-2; no definite D call. The CDR3 runs to 14 residues. Germline V CDR1 and CDR2: GTSNPN, SVGIG (reference sequence). V was shortened by 3 bases and J by 3 bases, with 14 bases between the two germline ends. The CDR3 loop reads CAWSPSPLDYGYTF. The CDR3 nucleotides are TGTGCCTGGAGCCCAAGCCCTCTCGACTATGGCTACACCTTC.

The chain employs TRBV5-4 and TRBJ2-3; the match to TRBD2 covers 10 bases. This CDR3 has 15 residues. Germline values: CDR1 SGHNT, CDR2 YYREEE (reference sequence). Unmatched junction bases numbered 2, after V lost 0 bases and J lost 4 bases. CDR3 sequence: CASSLGLAGSDTQYF. Written as DNA, the CDR3 is TGTGCCAGCAGCTTGGGACTAGCGGGCTCAGATACGCAGTATTTT.

This rearrangement joins TRBV7-6 to TRBJ1-4; TRBD1 is a possible D gene (5 bases). The germline V and J ends were trimmed by 3 bases and 3 bases, with 14 bases remaining between them. CDR1 is SGHVS, CDR2 FNYEAQ, per germline. This CDR3 contains 16 residues. Written as DNA, the CDR3 is TGTGCCAGCAGCTTGAAGGGGAACGGAGCTAATGAAAAACTGTTTTTT. Translation: CASSLKGNGANEKLFF. The whole variable domain, filled in from reference TRBV7-6 and TRBJ1-4, reads GAGVSQSPRYKVTKRGQDVALRCDPISGHVSLYWYRQALGQGPEFLTYFNYEAQQDKSGLPNDRFSAERPEGSISTLTIQRTEQRDSAMYRCASSLKGNGANEKLFFGSGTQLSVL.

V gene TRBV7-3 combines with J gene TRBJ2-7; D unresolved. Germline V gene lookup returns CDR1 SGHTA and CDR2 FQGTGA. Trimming removed 5 bases from V and 8 bases from J, with 22 bases in between. The CDR3 length is 15 residues. The CDR3 sequence is CASSRGTTRSGKQYF. The CDR3 DNA reads as TGTGCCAGCAGCCGCGGAACTACGAGGAGTGGTAAGCAGTACTTC.

This clone was recorded only once. In DNA, the CDR3 is TGTGCCAGCAGCTTCCGACGCGATAGCGGGGGGGACAATGAGCAGTTCTTC. It specifies CASSFRRDSGGDNEQFF. The chain has TRBV5-6 and TRBJ2-1, with TRBD2 identical over 11 bases. Germline loops: CDR1 SGHDT, CDR2 YYEEEE. This CDR3 has 17 residues. Trimming at V came to 2 bases and at J to 5 bases, leaving 9 bases not matched to a gene. The whole variable domain, filled in from reference TRBV5-6 and TRBJ2-1, reads DAGVTQSPTHLIKTRGQQVTLRCSPKSGHDTVSWYQQALGQGPQFIFQYYEEEERQRGNFPDRFSGHQFPNYSSELNVNALLLGDSALYLCASSFRRDSGGDNEQFFGPGTRLTVL.

The chain couples TRBV11-2 to TRBJ2-7; D may be TRBD2 (5 bases). Germline loops: CDR1 SGHAT, CDR2 FQNNGV. The CDR3 consists of 15 residues. Trimming pared 5 bases from V and 3 bases from J, leaving 17 bases between. The CDR3 region is CASSHSRVRLYEQYF. DNA for the CDR3: TGTGCCAGCAGCCATTCGCGGGTCCGCCTCTACGAGCAGTACTTC. The full variable domain, its missing parts supplied by reference TRBV11-2 and TRBJ2-7, is EAGVAQSPRYKIIEKRQSVAFWCNPISGHATLYWYQQILGQGPKLLIQFQNNGVVDDSQLPKDRFSAERLKGVDSTLKIQPAKLEDSAVYLCASSHSRVRLYEQYFGPGTRLTVT.

At least ten counts were recorded for this clone. The V gene is TRBV15, the J gene TRBJ2-1; 8 positions agree with TRBD2. The V gene end was trimmed by 5 bases and the J gene end by 5 bases; junction bases not matched to a gene: 8. The CDR3 is 15 residues long. The germline gives CDR1 LNHNV, CDR2 YYDKDF (reference sequence). For the CDR3, the DNA is TGTGCCACCAGCCCCCCGGGGCGGGGGGACAATGAGCAGTTCTTC. Protein: CATSPPGRGDNEQFF.

The chain joins TRBV4-1 to TRBJ1-5; 8 bases match TRBD1. The CDR3 totals 15 residues. Germline CDR1 reads MGHRA; CDR2 reads YSYEKL. Trimming at V came to 1 base and at J to 5 bases, leaving 4 bases not matched to a gene. Here the CDR3 reads CASSQVLQGDQPQHF. CDR3 DNA sequence: TGCGCCAGCAGCCAAGTTTTACAGGGGGATCAGCCCCAGCATTTT.

The table lists this clone with a count of one. The V and J genes are TRBV28 and TRBJ1-1, with unresolved D. Trimming stripped 4 bases from V and 4 bases from J, with 13 bases between. CDR3 length: 14 residues. Germline CDR1 and CDR2: MDHEN and SYDVKM. CDR3 DNA: TGTGCCAGCAGTTCCGGGAAGGTTGGCACTGAAGCTTTCTTT. Protein product: CASSSGKVGTEAFF. Variable domain in full (rest from reference TRBV28 and TRBJ1-1): DVKVTQSSRYLVKRTGEKVFLECVQDMDHENMFWYRQDPGLGLRLIYFSYDVKMKEKGDIPEGYSVSREKKERFSLILESASTNQTSMYLCASSSGKVGTEAFFGQGTRLTVV.

The chain is built from TRBV7-8 and TRBJ2-3; 9 positions match TRBD2. After removal of 5 bases from V and 7 bases from J, the junction contained 7 bases not matched to a gene. The length of the CDR3 is 14 residues. Germline lookup yields CDR1 SGHVS and CDR2 FQNEAQ. CDR3 bases: TGTGCCAGCAGCCCGGGGACTAGCCGGAATACGCAGTATTTT. Translated: CASSPGTSRNTQYF.

The gene calls are TRBV6-5 and TRBJ2-7; D might be TRBD2 (6 bases). Germline CDR1 MNHEY, CDR2 SVGAGI. This CDR3 is 15 amino acids long. V was trimmed by 0 bases and J by 0 bases, leaving 9 bases between them. The DNA for the CDR3 is TGTGCCAGCAGTTACTCCCGGGACTTCTCCTACGAGCAGTACTTC. Protein product: CASSYSRDFSYEQYF.

This chain connects TRBV19 to TRBJ2-7, with 7 bases that match TRBD1. The V segment lost 5 bases and the J segment 3 bases; nucleotides outside the gene matches: 10. From germline, CDR1 is LNHDA and CDR2 SQIVND (reference sequence). This CDR3 has 15 amino acids. CDR3 coding DNA: TGTGCCAGTAGTCTAGGACAGGCTGCTCACTACGAGCAGTACTTC. The encoded protein is CASSLGQAAHYEQYF.

The gene calls are TRBV6-4 and TRBJ2-1; no definite D call. CDR1 MRHNA and CDR2 SNTAGT come from the germline V gene. V was shortened by 2 bases and J by 0 bases, with 2 bases between the two germline ends. The CDR3 loop spans 13 amino acids. Here the CDR3 reads CASSDHSYNEQFF. CDR3 coding DNA: TGTGCCAGCAGTGACCACTCCTACAATGAGCAGTTCTTC.

This sequence joins TRBV7-7 and TRBJ2-5, with D perhaps TRBD1 (5 bases). The V and J ends lost 5 bases and 2 bases respectively, with 15 bases between them. The CDR3 is 15 residues long. The germline gives CDR1 SSHAT, CDR2 FNYEAQ (reference sequence). Here the CDR3 reads CASSQGVGQQETQYF. The CDR3 DNA follows: TGTGCCAGCAGCCAAGGAGTGGGGCAGCAAGAGACCCAGTACTTC.

The chain links TRBV19 to TRBJ1-1; 9 positions match TRBD1. The junction had 11 bases not matched to a gene; V was cut back by 4 bases and J by 11 bases. Germline CDR1 is LNHDA and CDR2 is SQIVND (reference sequence). The CDR3 sequence is 14 residues long. CDR3: CASSTDSGTGFAFF. CDR3 sequence (DNA): TGTGCCAGTAGTACTGACTCCGGGACAGGGTTCGCTTTCTTT. The complete variable domain, with remaining parts taken from reference TRBV19 and TRBJ1-1, reads DGGITQSPKYLFRKEGQNVTLSCEQNLNHDAMYWYRQDPGQGLRLIYYSQIVNDFQKGDIAEGYSVSREKKESFPLTVTSAQKNPTAFYLCASSTDSGTGFAFFGQGTRLTVV.

The V call is TRBV7-2, the J call TRBJ1-6; weak D call: TRBD1 (6 bases). The germline gives CDR1 SGHTA, CDR2 FQGNSA. V lost 2 bases and J lost 14, with 13 bases in between. CDR3 size: 13 residues. The CDR3 nucleotides read TGTGCCAGCAGCTTAATGGTAGGGGGAACCCTCCACTTT. The encoded protein is CASSLMVGGTLHF.

This clone was observed a handful of times. The chain joins TRBV5-4 to TRBJ2-2; 12 nucleotides line up with TRBD2. This CDR3 has 17 residues. The J segment lost 6 bases and the V segment lost 1 base, leaving 7 bases of the junction unmatched. Germline CDR1 and CDR2: SGHNT and YYREEE (reference sequence). This chain's CDR3 is CASSLRLAGDAAGELFF. The CDR3 DNA is TGTGCCAGCAGCTTGAGACTAGCGGGGGACGCTGCCGGGGAGCTGTTTTTT.

This rearrangement joins TRBV13 to TRBJ1-1; 10 bases are a match to TRBD1. The CDR3 consists of 17 residues. The V segment lost 4 bases and the J segment 5 bases; nucleotides outside the gene matches: 13. Germline loops: CDR1 PRHDT, CDR2 FYEKMQ (reference sequence). In DNA form, the CDR3 reads TGTGCCAGCAGCTCTCTCGACAGGGGGCGAGAGGGGACTGAAGCTTTCTTT. Its translation: CASSSLDRGREGTEAFF.

The chain has TRBV2 and TRBJ2-7, with 10 bases matching TRBD2. This CDR3 contains 15 residues. The trim removed 3 bases at V and 2 bases at J, leaving 4 bases unmatched. The V gene's germline CDR1 is SNHLY and CDR2 FYNNEI. This CDR3 is CASSDTSGAPYEQYF. The CDR3 DNA is TGTGCCAGCAGTGACACTAGCGGGGCCCCCTACGAGCAGTACTTC.